This T cell receptor (beta chain) was sequenced in a study of blood T cell repertoires in COVID-19. Participants were aged roughly 18 to 89 years, lived in about 26 US areas, and enrolled virtually. Trimming removed 5 bases from V and 6 bases from J; junction bases left unmatched: 4. Per germline, CDR1 MNHEY and CDR2 SVGEGT. The CDR3 length is 14 residues. The data were produced by immunoSEQ multiplex PCR, yet TCRdb's version contains in-frame clones alone and is incomplete. Here the sample spans around 230,000 clones, roughly 86% being singletons. The sequenced sample consisted of PBMCs or T cells enriched from blood (not recorded which). The receptor comes from a man in his late teens or twenties with acute COVID-19. J is TRBJ2-1 and V is TRBV6-2 or TRBV6-3; 10 nucleotides match TRBD2. In DNA, the CDR3 is TGTGCCAGCAGTCTTCTAGCGGGAGCCAATGAGCAGTTCTTC. This codes for CASSLLAGANEQFF.